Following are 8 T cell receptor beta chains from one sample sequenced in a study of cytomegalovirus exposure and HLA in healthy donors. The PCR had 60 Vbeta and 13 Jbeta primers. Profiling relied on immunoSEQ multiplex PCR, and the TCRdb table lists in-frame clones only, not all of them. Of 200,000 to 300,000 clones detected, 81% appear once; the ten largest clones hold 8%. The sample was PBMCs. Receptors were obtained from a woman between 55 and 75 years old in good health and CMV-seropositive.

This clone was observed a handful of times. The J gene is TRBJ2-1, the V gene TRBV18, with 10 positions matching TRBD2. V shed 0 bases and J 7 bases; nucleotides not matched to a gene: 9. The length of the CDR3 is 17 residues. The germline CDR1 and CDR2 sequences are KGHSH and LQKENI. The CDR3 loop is CASSPPNLASGSNEQFF. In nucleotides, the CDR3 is TGTGCCAGCTCACCACCAAACCTAGCTAGCGGGAGTAATGAGCAGTTCTTC.

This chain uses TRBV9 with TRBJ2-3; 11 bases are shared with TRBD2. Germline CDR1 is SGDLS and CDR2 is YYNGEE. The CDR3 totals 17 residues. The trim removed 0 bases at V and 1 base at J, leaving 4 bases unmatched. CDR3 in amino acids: CASSVGSGRAGTDTQYF. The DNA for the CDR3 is TGTGCCAGCAGCGTAGGTAGCGGGAGGGCTGGCACAGATACGCAGTATTTT.

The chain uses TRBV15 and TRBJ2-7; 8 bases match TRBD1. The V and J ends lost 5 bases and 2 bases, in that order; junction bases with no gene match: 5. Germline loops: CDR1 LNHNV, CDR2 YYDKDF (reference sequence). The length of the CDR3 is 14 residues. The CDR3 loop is CATSPTGGPYEQYF. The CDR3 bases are TGTGCCACCAGCCCAACAGGGGGGCCCTACGAGCAGTACTTC.

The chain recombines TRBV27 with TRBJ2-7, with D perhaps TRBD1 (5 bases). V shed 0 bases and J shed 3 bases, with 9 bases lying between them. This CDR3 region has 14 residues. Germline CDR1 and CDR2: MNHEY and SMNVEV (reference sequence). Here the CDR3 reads CASSLSRQSYEQYF. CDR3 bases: TGTGCCAGCAGTTTATCGAGACAGAGCTACGAGCAGTACTTC.

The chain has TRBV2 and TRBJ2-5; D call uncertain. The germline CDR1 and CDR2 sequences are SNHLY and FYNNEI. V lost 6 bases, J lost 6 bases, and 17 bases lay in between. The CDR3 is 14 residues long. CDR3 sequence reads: CASSPRQGTQTQYF. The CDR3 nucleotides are TGTGCCAGCAGCCCCAGACAAGGAACGCAGACCCAGTACTTC.

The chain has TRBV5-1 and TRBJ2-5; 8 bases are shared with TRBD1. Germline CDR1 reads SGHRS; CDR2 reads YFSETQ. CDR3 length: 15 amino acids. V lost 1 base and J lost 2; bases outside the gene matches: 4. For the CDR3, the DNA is TGCGCCAGCAGCTTGATGGGACAGGTGCAAGAGACCCAGTACTTC. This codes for CASSLMGQVQETQYF.

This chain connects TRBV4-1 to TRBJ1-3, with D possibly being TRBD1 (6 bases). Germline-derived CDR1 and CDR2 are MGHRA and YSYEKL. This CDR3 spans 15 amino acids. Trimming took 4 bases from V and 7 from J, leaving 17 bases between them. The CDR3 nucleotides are TGCGCCAGCAGCCCGCTTGCAGGGGACCGCAACACCATATATTTT. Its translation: CASSPLAGDRNTIYF.

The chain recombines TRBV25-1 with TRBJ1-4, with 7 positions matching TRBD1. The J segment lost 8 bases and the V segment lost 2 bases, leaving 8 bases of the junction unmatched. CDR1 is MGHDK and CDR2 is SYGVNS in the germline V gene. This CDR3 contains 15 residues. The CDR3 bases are TGTGCCAGCAGTGAAGGGTACAGGGGATACGAAAAACTGTTTTTT. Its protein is CASSEGYRGYEKLFF.